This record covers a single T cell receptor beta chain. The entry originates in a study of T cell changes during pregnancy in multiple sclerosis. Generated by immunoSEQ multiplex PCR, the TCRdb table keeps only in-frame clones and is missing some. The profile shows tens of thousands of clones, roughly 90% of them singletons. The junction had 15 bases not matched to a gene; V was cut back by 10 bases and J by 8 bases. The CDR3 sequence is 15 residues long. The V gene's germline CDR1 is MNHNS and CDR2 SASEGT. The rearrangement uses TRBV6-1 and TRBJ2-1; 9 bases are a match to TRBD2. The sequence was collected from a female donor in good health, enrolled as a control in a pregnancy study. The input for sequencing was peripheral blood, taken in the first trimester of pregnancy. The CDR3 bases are TGTGCCACCAGGAGGGCGGGAGGGTACACCGATGAGCAGTTCTTC. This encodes CATRRAGGYTDEQFF.